One and the same sample provided the 21 T cell receptor beta chains below, sequenced in a study of cytomegalovirus exposure and HLA in healthy donors. The PCR employed 60 Vbeta primers together with 13 Jbeta primers. Some clones are missing from TCRdb's copy, which holds only in-frame ones; the method was immunoSEQ multiplex PCR. The table records around 200,000 clones, 70% to 75% of them present only once. Sequenced input: PBMCs. The source of these receptors is a woman in her 30s in good health and CMV-seropositive.

The J gene is TRBJ2-7, the V gene TRBV7-9; TRBD2 is a possible D gene (6 bases). The germline V gene encodes CDR1 SEHNR and CDR2 FQNEAQ (reference sequence). The CDR3 totals 14 residues. Trimming cost V 1 base and J 5 bases, with 12 bases left between them. As DNA, the CDR3 is TGTGCCAGCAGCTTAGACGGCAGGGAGGACGAGCAGTACTTC. Its protein product is CASSLDGREDEQYF.

For the CDR3, the DNA is TGCAGCGTTGACCTCGGACAGGGGTACCCTGAAGCTTTCTTT. Its protein product is CSVDLGQGYPEAFF. The chain has TRBV29-1 and TRBJ1-1; 9 nucleotides agree with TRBD1. After removal of 3 bases from V and 6 bases from J, the junction contained 8 bases not matched to a gene. The CDR3 has 14 residues. Germline lookup yields CDR1 SQVTM and CDR2 ANQGSEA.

The chain carries TRBV7-9 and TRBJ2-1, with 8 nucleotides matching TRBD2. Germline-derived CDR1 and CDR2 are SEHNR and FQNEAQ (reference sequence). V lost 1 base to trimming and J lost 6 bases; unmatched junction nucleotides: 5. CDR3 length equals 15 residues. As DNA, the CDR3 is TGTGCCAGCAGCTTAGGGACTAGCACGGGCAATGAGCAGTTCTTC. It translates to CASSLGTSTGNEQFF.

The DNA of the CDR3 is TGTGCCAGCAGCCGGGGGAACTCTGGGGCCAACGTCCTGACTTTC. It specifies CASSRGNSGANVLTF. The gene calls are TRBV6-5 and TRBJ2-6, with D possibly TRBD2 on 6 matching bases. The CDR3 contains 15 residues. In germline, CDR1 is MNHEY, CDR2 SVGAGI. Trimming removed 6 bases at V and 0 bases at J, with 9 bases between.

The V and J genes are TRBV5-4 and TRBJ2-1; D is ambiguous. The V end lost 2 bases, the J end lost 4 bases, and 13 bases lay between the germline ends. Germline loops: CDR1 SGHNT, CDR2 YYREEE (reference sequence). This CDR3 has 15 residues. CDR3 residues: CASSFQTTSYNEQFF. CDR3 DNA sequence: TGTGCCAGCAGCTTCCAAACTACCTCGTACAATGAGCAGTTCTTC.

As regards this clone: One end of the junction does not line up with germline, which may come from a read error. The chain couples TRBV7-9 to TRBJ1-2, with 12 nucleotides matching TRBD1. CDR1 and CDR2 (germline): SEHNR, FQNEAQ (reference sequence). This CDR3 has 18 amino acids. In nucleotides, the CDR3 is TGTTCCAGCAGCTTAAACCCGGGACAGGGGGCCGGGAAGAATGGCTACACCTTC. Its translation is CSSSLNPGQGAGKNGYTF.

This clone was seen a few times. The chain carries TRBV7-9 and TRBJ1-5; tentatively, D is TRBD1 (6 bases). V lost 5 bases and J lost 9, with 17 bases in between. Germline-derived CDR1 and CDR2 are SEHNR and FQNEAQ (reference sequence). CDR3 length equals 14 residues. This chain's CDR3 is CASSLAGDVSPQHF. The DNA of the CDR3 is TGTGCCAGCAGCCTTGCAGGGGACGTTTCGCCCCAGCATTTT.

The chain recombines TRBV6-1 with TRBJ2-7; D gene unclear. V was trimmed by 3 bases and J by 6 bases, leaving 12 bases between them. CDR1 and CDR2 (germline): MNHNS, SASEGT. The length of the CDR3 is 13 residues. The chain's CDR3 is CASSDRQPPEQYF. Written as DNA, the CDR3 is TGTGCCAGCAGTGACCGACAACCCCCCGAGCAGTACTTC.

The gene calls are TRBV4-1 and TRBJ2-3; 12 positions agree with TRBD2. CDR1 is MGHRA and CDR2 is YSYEKL in the germline V gene. V lost 1 base and J lost 3; bases outside the gene matches: 11. The CDR3 covers 19 residues. Here the CDR3 reads CASSQASLTSGGLTDTQYF. CDR3 nucleotides: TGCGCCAGCAGCCAAGCGTCCTTGACTAGCGGGGGACTGACAGATACGCAGTATTTT.

The rearrangement links TRBV2 to TRBJ1-2; the D is unclear. Germline V gene lookup returns CDR1 SNHLY and CDR2 FYNNEI. This CDR3 spans 15 amino acids. V was shortened by 4 bases and J by 4 bases, with 16 bases between the two germline ends. CDR3 residues: CASSVWPGYSYGYTF. The CDR3 DNA reads TGTGCCAGCAGTGTTTGGCCCGGGTACTCCTATGGCTACACCTTC.

The V gene is TRBV12-5, the J gene TRBJ2-1, with D maybe TRBD1 (5 bases). V lost 6 bases, J lost 5 bases, and 17 bases lay in between. The CDR3 spans 15 residues. CDR1 and CDR2 (germline): LGHNT, FRNRAP. CDR3 loop: CASGLQALRNNEQFF. CDR3 in DNA: TGTGCTAGTGGCCTACAGGCTTTGCGAAACAATGAGCAGTTCTTC.

The genes are TRBV27 and TRBJ1-6, with D unresolved. Germline-derived CDR1 and CDR2 are MNHEY and SMNVEV (reference sequence). The CDR3 covers 12 residues. V gave up 3 bases and J gave up 9 bases, with 6 bases separating them. For the CDR3, the DNA is TGTGCCAGCAGTTTTACAGCTTCACCCCTCCACTTT. This codes for CASSFTASPLHF.

This chain connects TRBV18 to TRBJ1-3; 7 bases are a match to TRBD1. The CDR3 covers 17 residues. V gave up 1 base and J gave up 0 bases; unmatched junction bases: 6. Germline V gene sequence: CDR1 KGHSH, CDR2 LQKENI. The CDR3 DNA reads as TGTGCCAGCTCACCACGCGTGACAGGGAGCTCTGGAAACACCATATATTTT. Translation: CASSPRVTGSSGNTIYF.

This rearrangement joins TRBV7-2 to TRBJ2-1; D is possibly TRBD2 (6 bases). V was trimmed by 6 bases and J by 3 bases, leaving 18 bases between them. The CDR3 spans 16 residues. CDR1 is SGHTA, CDR2 FQGNSA, per germline. This CDR3 reads CASRSVTGTYYNEQFF. CDR3 nucleotides: TGTGCCAGCAGATCGGTGACCGGGACTTACTACAATGAGCAGTTCTTC.

Note on this clone: At one end, the junction sequence differs from germline, possibly due to a read error. The chain couples TRBV7-9 to TRBJ2-6, with no clear D. Germline V gives CDR1 SEHNR, CDR2 FQNEAQ (reference sequence). This CDR3 region has 17 residues. CDR3 sequence reads: CSSSLEIRRTGANVLTF. CDR3 in DNA: TGTTCCAGCAGCTTAGAAATCCGCAGGACTGGGGCCAACGTCCTGACTTTC.

This clone was picked up one time. The chain couples TRBV6-6 to TRBJ1-1; D uncertain. CDR1 is MNHNY and CDR2 is SVGAGI in the germline V gene (reference sequence). Between the trimmed V and J ends, which lost 6 bases and 0 bases, there was a span of 8 bases. The CDR3 has 13 amino acids. The CDR3 sequence: CASSPLLNTEAFF. The DNA of the CDR3 is TGTGCCAGCAGCCCCCTCTTGAACACTGAAGCTTTCTTT.

The chain employs TRBV5-5 and TRBJ2-7, with a possible D match to TRBD2 (7 bases). Trimming left V 4 bases short and J 0 bases short, with 17 bases between. The germline V gene has CDR1 SGHKS and CDR2 YYEKEE (reference sequence). The CDR3 runs to 16 residues. CDR3 sequence: CASSPRWGGTSYEQYF. The CDR3 coding sequence is TGTGCCAGCAGCCCCCGCTGGGGGGGCACCTCCTACGAGCAGTACTTC.

The chain uses TRBV5-1 and TRBJ2-3; a weak D match, TRBD2 (5 bases). Trimming pared 1 base from V and 1 base from J, leaving 10 bases between. CDR1 is SGHRS, CDR2 YFSETQ, per germline. The CDR3 consists of 15 residues. CDR3 residues: CASSLTAGGTDTQYF. The CDR3 DNA reads TGCGCCAGCAGCTTGACGGCGGGCGGCACAGATACGCAGTATTTT.

The chain uses TRBV11-2 and TRBJ2-7, with D possibly matching TRBD1 (6 bases). Looked up from germline, CDR1 is SGHAT and CDR2 is FQNNGV. This CDR3 has 13 amino acids. Trimming removed 10 bases at V and 0 bases at J, with 13 bases between. The CDR3 is CATSDSSSYEQYF. In DNA, the CDR3 is TGTGCCACTTCGGACAGCAGCTCCTACGAGCAGTACTTC.

The CDR3 bases are TGTGCCAGCAGTGAAGGGACTAGCGGTGGAGATACGCAGTATTTT. Its protein product is CASSEGTSGGDTQYF. The rearrangement uses TRBV6-1 and TRBJ2-3; TRBD2 matches 10 bases. The CDR3 is made up of 15 amino acids. Germline lookup yields CDR1 MNHNS and CDR2 SASEGT. Trimming cost V 1 base and J 5 bases; bases outside gene matches: 3.

The J gene is TRBJ1-3, the V gene TRBV2, with D possibly matching TRBD1 (5 bases). CDR3 size: 13 residues. CDR1 is SNHLY and CDR2 is FYNNEI in the germline V gene. Trimming took off 9 bases at V and 6 bases at J, with 15 bases between the two ends. CDR3 residues: CARLTGEENTIYF. The CDR3 nucleotides are TGTGCCAGGTTAACAGGAGAGGAAAACACCATATATTTT.